The 8 T cell receptor beta chains listed next were all sequenced from one sample in a study of blood T cells in healthy people across ages. The use of a sample-barcoded 5' primer and a J-beta primer mix characterized a second PCR of roughly 7 to 11 cycles. In TCRdb, the 5' RACE reads were re-called with MiXCR into one record per CDR3 protein. The sample records approximately 1,700,000 distinct CDR3 sequences, roughly two fifths being singletons. Input material: blood. These receptors were collected from a human donor in good health.

This clonotype was seen repeatedly, ten times or more. V gene TRBV4-3 combines with J gene TRBJ2-3; unclear D gene. With 3 bases removed from V and 2 bases from J, the gap between germline ends came to 15 bases. CDR1 is LGHNA, CDR2 YSLEER, per germline. The CDR3 runs to 16 residues. The CDR3 protein is CASSQGLTIITDTQYF. The CDR3 DNA reads TGCGCCAGCAGCCAGGGCCTGACGATCATCACAGATACGCAGTATTTT.

The rearrangement uses TRBV7-6 and TRBJ1-6, with 7 bases identical to TRBD1. Germline V gene data show CDR1 as SGHVS and CDR2 as FNYEAQ. The CDR3 sequence is 14 residues long. With 5 bases clipped from V and 10 bases from J, the junction kept 8 bases outside the gene matches. Here the CDR3 DNA reads TGTGCCAGCAGCCGAACAGGGGAAAAGTCACCCCTCCACTTT. This sequence encodes CASSRTGEKSPLHF.

The rearrangement joins TRBV28 to TRBJ1-5; D might be TRBD1 (6 bases). Germline CDR1 is MDHEN and CDR2 is SYDVKM. This CDR3 region has 14 residues. Between the trimmed V and J ends, which lost 8 bases and 1 base, there was a span of 12 bases. The CDR3 nucleotides read TGTGCCAGCCGATCGACAGGCAGCAATCAGCCCCAGCATTTT. Its translation: CASRSTGSNQPQHF.

The chain carries TRBV5-6 and TRBJ2-3; 9 bases match TRBD2. Germline V lookup: CDR1 SGHDT, CDR2 YYEEEE. The CDR3 runs 17 residues. V dropped 6 bases and J dropped 0; count of bases not matched to a gene: 11. This CDR3 is CASTPRAGGLSTDTQYF. The CDR3 region has the DNA TGTGCCAGCACCCCGAGAGCGGGGGGCCTTAGCACAGATACGCAGTATTTT.

This chain connects TRBV27 to TRBJ2-3; TRBD1 agrees at 9 bases. Trimming cost V 1 base and J 0 bases; bases outside gene matches: 2. CDR3 length equals 16 residues. Germline V lookup: CDR1 MNHEY, CDR2 SMNVEV (reference sequence). The CDR3 DNA is TGTGCCAGCAGTTTATGGGGGACAGGGAGCACAGATACGCAGTATTTT. It codes for CASSLWGTGSTDTQYF.

V gene TRBV5-5 combines with J gene TRBJ2-5, with 7 bases identical to TRBD2. The length of the CDR3 is 14 residues. The germline CDR1 and CDR2 sequences are SGHKS and YYEKEE (reference sequence). V dropped 4 bases and J dropped 4; count of bases not matched to a gene: 7. CDR3 bases: TGTGCCAGCAGCCGCACGGGGGGAATAGAGACCCAGTACTTC. Amino acids: CASSRTGGIETQYF.

V gene TRBV5-1 combines with J gene TRBJ2-7; TRBD1 matches 9 bases. Germline V gives CDR1 SGHRS, CDR2 YFSETQ. Trimming removed 2 bases from V and 1 base from J; junction bases left unmatched: 7. This CDR3 has 16 amino acids. The CDR3 loop is CASSFVRTGESYEQYF. CDR3 coding DNA: TGCGCCAGCAGCTTTGTTAGGACAGGGGAATCCTACGAGCAGTACTTC.

The rearrangement links TRBV5-1 to TRBJ2-7; no clear D. The CDR3 length is 15 residues. With 0 bases removed from V and 4 bases from J, the gap between germline ends came to 14 bases. Looked up from germline, CDR1 is SGHRS and CDR2 is YFSETQ. The CDR3 is CASSLGTAEVYEQYF. The CDR3 DNA is TGCGCCAGCAGCTTGGGGACGGCTGAAGTTTACGAGCAGTACTTC. The full variable domain, in which reference TRBV5-1 and TRBJ2-7 provide the parts outside the CDR3, is KAGVTQTPRYLIKTRGQQVTLSCSPISGHRSVSWYQQTPGQGLQFLFEYFSETQRNKGNFPGRFSGRQFSNSRSEMNVSTLELGDSALYLCASSLGTAEVYEQYFGPGTRLTVT.